A single sample is the source of the 2 T cell receptor beta chains below, sequenced in a study of blood T cell repertoires in COVID-19. The assay was immunoSEQ multiplex PCR, and TCRdb's table has in-frame clones only and misses some. The data hold 120,000 to 150,000 clones, with around 80% observed a single time. Sequencing input: peripheral blood. The receptors here all came from a human donor in a cohort sampled during active COVID-19.

CDR3 nucleotide sequence: TGTGCCAGCAGTCTCCGAGCGACAGGGGGAACTGAAGCTTTCTTT. Its protein is CASSLRATGGTEAFF. The chain employs TRBV6-5 and TRBJ1-1; 9 bases agree with TRBD1. Germline V gene data show CDR1 as MNHEY and CDR2 as SVGAGI. Trimming removed 5 bases from V and 5 bases from J; junction bases left unmatched: 9. The CDR3 has 15 residues.

The chain couples TRBV5-1 to TRBJ2-2, with TRBD1 matching over 8 bases. This CDR3 comprises 17 residues. The V segment lost 4 bases and the J segment 4 bases; nucleotides outside the gene matches: 12. CDR1 SGHRS and CDR2 YFSETQ come from the germline V gene. This chain's CDR3 is CASSRAPGGAGTGELFF. Written as DNA, the CDR3 is TGCGCCAGCAGCCGGGCCCCAGGGGGCGCGGGCACCGGGGAGCTGTTTTTT.